This TCR beta chain was captured in a study of OX40 agonist ivuxolimab in advanced cancers. Study overall: Those enrolled were 82.7% male, with a mean age of 60 years and ages from roughly 20 to 90. Therapy given before enrollment (anti-PD-1, anti-PD-L1 or anti-CTLA-4) was allowed, and approximately 40% had some. Whole-study results and caveats: More expanded clones were found, on average, in CD8+ than in CD4+ T cells.

Here immunoSEQ multiplex PCR was the method, and the copy in TCRdb shows in-frame clones only, minus some. The repertoire has more than 35,000 clones, 85% to 90% of them found once; the top ten carry under 0.7%. This clone is termed medium-sized (0.01 to 0.1%). What it binds is unknown. The germline V gene encodes CDR1 SGHRS and CDR2 YFSETQ. The CDR3 covers 11 residues. Trimming cost V 5 bases and J 0 bases, with 2 bases left between them. This chain connects TRBV5-1 to TRBJ1-1, with D unclear. The specimen was CD4+ or CD8+ T cells sorted from blood, collected in a trial of the OX40 agonist ivuxolimab. The TCR originated in an adult with an advanced solid tumor such as melanoma, head and neck, liver or kidney cancer. The CDR3 bases are TGCGCCAGCAGGTTGAACACTGAAGCTTTCTTT. Its protein product is CASRLNTEAFF.